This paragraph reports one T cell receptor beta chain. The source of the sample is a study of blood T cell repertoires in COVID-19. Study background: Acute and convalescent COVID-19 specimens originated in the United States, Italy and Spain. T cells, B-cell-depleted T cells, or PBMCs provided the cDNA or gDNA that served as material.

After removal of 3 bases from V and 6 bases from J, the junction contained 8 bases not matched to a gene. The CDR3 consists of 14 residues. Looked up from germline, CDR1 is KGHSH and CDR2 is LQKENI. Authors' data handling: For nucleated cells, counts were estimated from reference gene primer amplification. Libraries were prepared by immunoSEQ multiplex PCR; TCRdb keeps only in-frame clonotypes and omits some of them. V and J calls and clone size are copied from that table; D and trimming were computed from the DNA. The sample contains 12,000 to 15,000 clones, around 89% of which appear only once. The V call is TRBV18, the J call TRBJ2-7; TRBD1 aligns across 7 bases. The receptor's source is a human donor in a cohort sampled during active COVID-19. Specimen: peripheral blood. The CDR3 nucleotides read TGTGCCAGCTCACCGGGACAGACTTACGTCGAGCAGTACTTC. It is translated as CASSPGQTYVEQYF.